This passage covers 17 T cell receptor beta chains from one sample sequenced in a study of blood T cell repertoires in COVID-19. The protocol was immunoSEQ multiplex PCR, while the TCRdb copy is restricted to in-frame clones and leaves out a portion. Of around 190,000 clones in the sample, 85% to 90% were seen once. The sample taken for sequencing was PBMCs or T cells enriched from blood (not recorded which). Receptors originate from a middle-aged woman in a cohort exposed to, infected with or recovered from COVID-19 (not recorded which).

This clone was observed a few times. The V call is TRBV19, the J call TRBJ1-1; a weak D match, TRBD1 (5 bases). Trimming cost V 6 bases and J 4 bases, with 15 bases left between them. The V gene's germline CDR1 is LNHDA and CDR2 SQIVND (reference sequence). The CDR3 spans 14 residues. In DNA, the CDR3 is TGTGCCAGTAGGCAGGGTGGGCGATCCACTGAAGCTTTCTTT. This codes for CASRQGGRSTEAFF.

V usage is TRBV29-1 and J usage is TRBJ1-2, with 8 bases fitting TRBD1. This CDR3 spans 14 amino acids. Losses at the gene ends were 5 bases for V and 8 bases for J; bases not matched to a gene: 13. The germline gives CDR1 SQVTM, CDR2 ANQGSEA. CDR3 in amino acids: CSVPPQGAGLGYTF. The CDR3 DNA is TGCAGCGTTCCTCCTCAGGGGGCGGGATTGGGCTACACCTTC.

The CDR3 region is CASRPMAKSGSRENIQYF. Written as DNA, the CDR3 is TGTGCCAGTAGACCCATGGCTAAAAGCGGGAGTCGTGAAAACATTCAGTACTTC. The chain has TRBV19 and TRBJ2-4; 8 bases match TRBD2. V shed 6 bases, J shed 5 bases, and the junction held 18 bases outside the gene matches. In germline, CDR1 is LNHDA, CDR2 SQIVND (reference sequence). This CDR3 spans 18 amino acids.

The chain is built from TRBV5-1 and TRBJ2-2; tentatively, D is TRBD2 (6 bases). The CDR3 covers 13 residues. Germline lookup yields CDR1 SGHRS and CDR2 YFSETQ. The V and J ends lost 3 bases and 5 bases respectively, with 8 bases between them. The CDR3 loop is CASSWTITGELFF. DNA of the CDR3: TGCGCCAGCAGCTGGACTATTACCGGGGAGCTGTTTTTT.

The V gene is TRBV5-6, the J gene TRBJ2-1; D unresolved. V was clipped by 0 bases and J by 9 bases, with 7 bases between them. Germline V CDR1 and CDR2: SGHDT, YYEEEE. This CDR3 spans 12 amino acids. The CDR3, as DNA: TGTGCCAGCAGCTTGGTCGGTACTGAGCAGTTCTTC. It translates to CASSLVGTEQFF.

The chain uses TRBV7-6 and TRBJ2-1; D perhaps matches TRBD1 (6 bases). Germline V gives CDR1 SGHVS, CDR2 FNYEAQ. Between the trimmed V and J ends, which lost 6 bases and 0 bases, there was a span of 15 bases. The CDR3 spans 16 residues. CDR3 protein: CASRPTGISSYNEQFF. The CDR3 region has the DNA TGTGCCAGCAGGCCAACAGGGATTAGCTCCTACAATGAGCAGTTCTTC.

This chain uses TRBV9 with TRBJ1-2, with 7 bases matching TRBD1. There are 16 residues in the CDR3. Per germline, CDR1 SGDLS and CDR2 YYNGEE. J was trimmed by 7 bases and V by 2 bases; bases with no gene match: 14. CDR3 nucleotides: TGTGCCAGCAGCGTGGGCATGGACAGGATCAGTTCTGGCTACACCTTC. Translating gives CASSVGMDRISSGYTF.

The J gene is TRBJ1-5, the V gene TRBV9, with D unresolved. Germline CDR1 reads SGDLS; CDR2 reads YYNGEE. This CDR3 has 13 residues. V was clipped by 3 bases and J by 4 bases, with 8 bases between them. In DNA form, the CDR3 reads TGTGCCAGCAGCGATGGGCCAAATCAGCCCCAGCATTTT. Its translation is CASSDGPNQPQHF.

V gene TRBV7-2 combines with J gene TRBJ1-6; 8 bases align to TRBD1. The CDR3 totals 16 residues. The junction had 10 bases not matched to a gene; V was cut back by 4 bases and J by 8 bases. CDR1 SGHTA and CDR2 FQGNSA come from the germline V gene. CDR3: CASSSHLDRVYSPLHF. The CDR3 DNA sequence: TGTGCCAGCAGCTCGCACTTGGACAGGGTATATTCACCCCTCCACTTT.

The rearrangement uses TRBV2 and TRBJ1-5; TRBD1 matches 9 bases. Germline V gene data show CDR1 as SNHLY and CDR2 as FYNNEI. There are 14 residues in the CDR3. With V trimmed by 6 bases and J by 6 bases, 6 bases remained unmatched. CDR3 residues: CASRETGGVQPQHF. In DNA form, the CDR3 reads TGTGCCAGCAGAGAAACAGGGGGCGTTCAGCCCCAGCATTTT.

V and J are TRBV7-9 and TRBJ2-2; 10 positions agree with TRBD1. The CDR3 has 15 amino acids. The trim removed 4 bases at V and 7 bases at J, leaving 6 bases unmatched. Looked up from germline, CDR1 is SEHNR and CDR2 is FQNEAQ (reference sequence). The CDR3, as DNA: TGTGCCAGCAGCTCCGACAGGGGGCGCGACGGGGAGCTGTTTTTT. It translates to CASSSDRGRDGELFF. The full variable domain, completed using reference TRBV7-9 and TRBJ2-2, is DTGVSQNPRHKITKRGQNVTFRCDPISEHNRLYWYRQTLGQGPEFLTYFQNEAQLEKSRLLSDRFSAERPKGSFSTLEIQRTEQGDSAMYLCASSSDRGRDGELFFGEGSRLTVL.

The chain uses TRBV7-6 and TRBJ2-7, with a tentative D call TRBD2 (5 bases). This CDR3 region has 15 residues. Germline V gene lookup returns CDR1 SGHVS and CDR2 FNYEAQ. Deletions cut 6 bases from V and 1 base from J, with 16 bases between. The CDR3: CASSRSAGSSYEQYF. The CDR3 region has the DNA TGTGCCAGCAGTCGTAGCGCGGGTAGTTCCTACGAGCAGTACTTC.

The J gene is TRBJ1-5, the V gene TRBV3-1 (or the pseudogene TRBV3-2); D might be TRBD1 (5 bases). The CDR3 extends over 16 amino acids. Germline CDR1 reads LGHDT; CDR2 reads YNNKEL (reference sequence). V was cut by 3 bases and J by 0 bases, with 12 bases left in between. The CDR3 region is CASSHGGAGSNQPQHF. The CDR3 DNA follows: TGTGCCAGCAGCCATGGCGGGGCCGGTAGCAATCAGCCCCAGCATTTT.

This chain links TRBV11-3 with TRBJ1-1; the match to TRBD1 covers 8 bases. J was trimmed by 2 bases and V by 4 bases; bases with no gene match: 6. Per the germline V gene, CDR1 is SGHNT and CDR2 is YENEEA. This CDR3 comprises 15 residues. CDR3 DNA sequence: TGTGCCAGCAGCTCGGGAGGACAGGGAAACACTGAAGCTTTCTTT. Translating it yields CASSSGGQGNTEAFF.

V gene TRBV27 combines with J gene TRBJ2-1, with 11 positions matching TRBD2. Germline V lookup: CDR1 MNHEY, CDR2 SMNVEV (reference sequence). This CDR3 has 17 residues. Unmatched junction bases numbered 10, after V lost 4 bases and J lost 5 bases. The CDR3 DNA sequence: TGTGCCAGCAGTTACCTCGAACTAGCGGGAGCCCACAATGAGCAGTTCTTC. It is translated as CASSYLELAGAHNEQFF.

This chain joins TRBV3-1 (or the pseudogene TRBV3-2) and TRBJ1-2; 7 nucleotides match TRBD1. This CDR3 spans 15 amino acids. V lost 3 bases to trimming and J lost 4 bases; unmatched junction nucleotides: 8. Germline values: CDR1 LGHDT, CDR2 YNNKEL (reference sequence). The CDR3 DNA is TGTGCCAGCAGCCATGTAGGGACAGCCACCTATGGCTACACCTTC. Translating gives CASSHVGTATYGYTF.

CDR3 sequence: CATLAPGQGAEGYTF. The CDR3, as DNA: TGTGCCACCTTGGCCCCGGGACAGGGGGCAGAAGGCTACACCTTC. This chain joins TRBV10-3 and TRBJ1-2; 12 bases are a match to TRBD1. V shed 10 bases, J shed 8 bases, and the junction held 14 bases outside the gene matches. The CDR3 spans 15 residues. Germline CDR1 ENHRY, CDR2 SYGVKD.